This TCR beta chain is from a study of blood T cell repertoires in COVID-19. Study context: Both acute and convalescent COVID-19 samples were obtained from the United States, Italy and Spain. The cDNA or gDNA used as material had been derived from T cells, B-cell-depleted T cells, or PBMCs.

Profiled with immunoSEQ multiplex PCR; TCRdb holds only in-frame clones, not every one. The repertoire has 350,000 or so clones, just over 85% of them found once; the top ten carry around 4%. Between the trimmed V and J ends, which lost 7 bases and 8 bases, there was a span of 22 bases. The CDR3 length is 16 residues. CDR1 and CDR2 (germline): SGDLS, YYNGEE. Study members were between roughly 18 and 90 years old and lived in 24 US regions. The source of this sequence is a woman aged 40 to 50 with acute COVID-19. The sequencing input was PBMCs or T cells enriched from blood (not recorded which). The rearrangement joins TRBV9 to TRBJ1-6; weak D call: TRBD1 (5 bases). The CDR3 reads CASGASVRGLDSPLHF. CDR3 DNA: TGTGCCAGCGGAGCGTCGGTTAGGGGTTTGGATTCACCCCTCCACTTT.